The 25 T cell receptor beta chains reported below all come from one sample, sequenced in a study of OX40 agonist ivuxolimab in advanced cancers. Measured with immunoSEQ multiplex PCR; TCRdb has only the in-frame clones, and not every one. The repertoire holds roughly 90,000 clones, roughly nine tenths seen once, with approximately 1.5% in the top ten. The source material was CD4+ or CD8+ T cells sorted from blood, sampled in a trial of the OX40 agonist ivuxolimab. These receptors all come from an adult with an advanced solid tumor such as melanoma, head and neck, liver or kidney cancer.

The V and J genes are TRBV7-9 and TRBJ1-4; D is unclear. The V and J ends lost 2 bases and 1 base respectively, with 8 bases between them. The germline V gene encodes CDR1 SEHNR and CDR2 FQNEAQ (reference sequence). The CDR3 is made up of 15 amino acids. The CDR3 spells CASSLQLGTNEKLFF. The CDR3 nucleotides are TGTGCCAGCAGCTTACAGTTGGGAACTAATGAAAAACTGTTTTTT.

The genes are TRBV2 and TRBJ2-1; D gene uncertain. Deletions cut 1 base from V and 0 bases from J, with 7 bases between. Germline V lookup: CDR1 SNHLY, CDR2 FYNNEI. The CDR3 has 15 residues. This chain's CDR3 is CASSEDVSSYNEQFF. The CDR3 DNA sequence: TGTGCCAGCAGTGAAGATGTTAGCTCCTACAATGAGCAGTTCTTC.

The chain recombines TRBV2 with TRBJ1-3, with D uncertain. Germline V gene lookup returns CDR1 SNHLY and CDR2 FYNNEI. The CDR3 spans 14 residues. V was pared by 8 bases and J by 0 bases, with 11 bases between. CDR3 residues: CASEWALSGNTIYF. The CDR3 nucleotides are TGTGCCAGCGAGTGGGCTCTCTCTGGAAACACCATATATTTT.

This clone was observed a handful of times. The chain recombines TRBV28 with TRBJ1-5; TRBD1 agrees at 9 bases. Germline V gene data show CDR1 as MDHEN and CDR2 as SYDVKM. Trimming removed 6 bases from V and 6 bases from J; junction bases left unmatched: 12. There are 16 residues in the CDR3. CDR3: CASSPLRDRAGQPQHF. In nucleotides, the CDR3 is TGTGCCAGCAGCCCCTTGCGGGACAGGGCAGGTCAGCCCCAGCATTTT.

The chain uses TRBV4-3 and TRBJ2-3; 8 bases are a match to TRBD2. From germline, CDR1 is LGHNA and CDR2 YSLEER. The CDR3 is 16 amino acids. The ends lost 1 base at V and 11 bases at J; junction bases unmatched: 14. The CDR3 loop reads CASSQGMGSGAPGQYF. The CDR3 DNA reads as TGCGCCAGCAGCCAAGGGATGGGTAGCGGGGCGCCCGGGCAGTATTTT.

The chain links TRBV7-8 to TRBJ1-5, with no clear D. The V gene lost 1 base and the J gene lost 3 bases, with 10 bases spanning the gap. There are 15 residues in the CDR3. Germline V gene sequence: CDR1 SGHVS, CDR2 FQNEAQ. CDR3 protein: CASSLVPGYNQPQHF. The DNA of the CDR3 is TGTGCCAGCAGCTTAGTTCCGGGGTACAATCAGCCCCAGCATTTT.

The CDR3 sequence: CASSLGGQGKAFF. CDR3 sequence (DNA): TGTGCCAGCAGTTTGGGCGGACAGGGTAAAGCTTTCTTT. The genes are TRBV28 and TRBJ1-1; 8 bases match TRBD1. The CDR3 sequence is 13 residues long. The germline gives CDR1 MDHEN, CDR2 SYDVKM. With 3 bases clipped from V and 9 bases from J, the junction kept 6 bases outside the gene matches. Combining the CDR3 with reference TRBV28 and TRBJ1-1 gives the whole variable domain DVKVTQSSRYLVKRTGEKVFLECVQDMDHENMFWYRQDPGLGLRLIYFSYDVKMKEKGDIPEGYSVSREKKERFSLILESASTNQTSMYLCASSLGGQGKAFFGQGTRLTVV.

The rearrangement links TRBV18 to TRBJ1-4; D not certain. The germline V and J ends were trimmed by 2 bases and 5 bases, with 6 bases remaining between them. The CDR3 extends over 13 amino acids. CDR1 is KGHSH, CDR2 LQKENI, per germline. This CDR3 is CASSPNGNEKLFF. CDR3 sequence (DNA): TGTGCCAGCTCACCAAACGGAAATGAAAAACTGTTTTTT.

CDR3 sequence: CASSLESGGDYGYTF. In nucleotides, the CDR3 is TGTGCCAGCAGCTTAGAATCAGGGGGCGACTATGGCTACACCTTC. The chain uses TRBV7-9 and TRBJ1-2; 8 positions agree with TRBD1. Unmatched junction bases numbered 4, after V lost 1 base and J lost 3 bases. This CDR3 has 15 residues. CDR1 is SEHNR, CDR2 FQNEAQ, per germline (reference sequence).

The chain couples TRBV30 to TRBJ1-5, with TRBD1 identical over 7 bases. Trimming took 4 bases from V and 5 from J; bases not matched to a gene: 8. The CDR3 consists of 14 residues. The V gene's germline CDR1 is GTSNPN and CDR2 SVGIG (reference sequence). The CDR3 reads CAWNRGQRYQPQHF. The CDR3 DNA reads TGTGCCTGGAATAGGGGACAGCGGTATCAGCCCCAGCATTTT. Together with reference TRBV30 and TRBJ1-5, the CDR3 gives the full variable domain: SQTIHQWPATLVQPVGSPLSLECTVEGTSNPNLYWYRQAAGRGLQLLFYSVGIGQISSEVPQNLSASRPQDRQFILSSKKLLLSDSGFYLCAWNRGQRYQPQHFGDGTRLSIL.

The V gene is TRBV9, the J gene TRBJ1-2; D ambiguous. Deletions cut 4 bases from V and 6 bases from J, with 16 bases between. This CDR3 contains 14 residues. The germline CDR1 and CDR2 sequences are SGDLS and YYNGEE. In nucleotides, the CDR3 is TGTGCCAGCAGCCCCCTATGGAGTTCGGATGGCTACACCTTC. The encoded protein is CASSPLWSSDGYTF.

This sequence joins TRBV27 and TRBJ2-1, with D perhaps matching TRBD2 (6 bases). This CDR3 region has 15 residues. V was shortened by 2 bases and J by 5 bases, with 13 bases between the two germline ends. Germline assignment: CDR1 MNHEY and CDR2 SMNVEV (reference sequence). For the CDR3, the DNA is TGTGCCAGCAGTTTAGGGTACGGGGGAAACAATGAGCAGTTCTTC. Its protein is CASSLGYGGNNEQFF.

The rearrangement links TRBV29-1 to TRBJ2-3, with 8 bases fitting TRBD1. Trimming removed 6 bases from V and 6 bases from J; junction bases left unmatched: 8. The V gene's germline CDR1 is SQVTM and CDR2 ANQGSEA. This CDR3 has 13 residues. For the CDR3, the DNA is TGCAGCGTCGCGCAGGGGGCGGGTGATACGCAGTATTTT. It yields the protein CSVAQGAGDTQYF.

The J gene is TRBJ1-5, the V gene TRBV21-1; TRBD1 reflects the table's D call only, with no check against the DNA. TRBV21-1 is described as a pseudogene. This CDR3 is built from 18 residues. For the CDR3, the DNA is TGTGCCAGCAGCAAAAAAAAAGGGATAGACAGAAGCAATCAGCCCCAGCATTTT. Its translation: CASSKKKGIDRSNQPQHF.

CDR3 loop: CASSARTRGYFEKLFF. The DNA of the CDR3 is TGTGCCAGCAGCGCACGGACGAGGGGTTACTTCGAAAAACTGTTTTTT. The gene calls are TRBV7-2 and TRBJ1-4; D perhaps matches TRBD1 (5 bases). The CDR3 length is 16 residues. With 5 bases removed from V and 8 bases from J, the gap between germline ends came to 21 bases. Per the germline V gene, CDR1 is SGHTA and CDR2 is FQGNSA.

J is TRBJ1-1 and V is TRBV28, with TRBD1 identical over 9 bases. Germline V lookup: CDR1 MDHEN, CDR2 SYDVKM. There are 13 residues in the CDR3. J lost 10 bases, V lost 6 bases, and 9 bases had no gene match. As DNA, the CDR3 is TGTGCCAGCAGACACGGACAGGGGAATTCAGCTTTCTTT. Translating gives CASRHGQGNSAFF.

V and J are TRBV29-1 and TRBJ1-5; TRBD1 matches 8 bases. The CDR3 has 14 residues. J was trimmed by 1 base and V by 4 bases; bases with no gene match: 3. CDR1 and CDR2 from the germline V gene are SQVTM and ANQGSEA. Here the CDR3 DNA reads TGCAGCGTTGCGGCAGGGGGCAGCAATCAGCCCCAGCATTTT. Amino acids: CSVAAGGSNQPQHF.

The chain joins TRBV7-3 to TRBJ1-1; D not certain. Trimming pared 0 bases from V and 1 base from J, leaving 3 bases between. Looked up from germline, CDR1 is SGHTA and CDR2 is FQGTGA. The CDR3 extends over 13 amino acids. CDR3 in DNA: TGTGCCAGCAGCTTAACTAGGAACACTGAAGCTTTCTTT. Encoded protein: CASSLTRNTEAFF.

The gene calls are TRBV4-1 and TRBJ1-5, with TRBD1 matching 8 bases. The V segment lost 1 base and the J segment 4 bases; nucleotides outside the gene matches: 3. The CDR3 totals 15 residues. Germline-derived CDR1 and CDR2 are MGHRA and YSYEKL. For the CDR3, the DNA is TGCGCCAGCAGCCAAGTCAGGGGGCAGAATCAGCCCCAGCATTTT. This gives the protein CASSQVRGQNQPQHF.

The gene calls are TRBV6-5 and TRBJ1-2; D possibly corresponds to TRBD1 (6 bases). The V gene's germline CDR1 is MNHEY and CDR2 SVGAGI. The CDR3 has 15 amino acids. The V end lost 2 bases, the J end lost 8 bases, and 18 bases lay between the germline ends. The CDR3 nucleotides are TGTGCCAGCAGTTACGAGGGCAGGGGCCGCGGGGGCTACACCTTC. Encoded protein: CASSYEGRGRGGYTF.

In nucleotides, the CDR3 is TGTGCCAGCACCCAGGGGGACTATGGCTACACCTTC. Translated: CASTQGDYGYTF. The chain links TRBV25-1 to TRBJ1-2; 7 bases line up with TRBD1. V dropped 7 bases and J dropped 3; count of bases not matched to a gene: 2. CDR1 is MGHDK and CDR2 is SYGVNS in the germline V gene. The CDR3 has 12 residues.

This clone was recorded only once. The CDR3 sequence is CASSPSTGYRGYGTDTQYF. CDR3 bases: TGTGCCAGCTCACCATCCACCGGGTACAGGGGGTACGGCACAGATACGCAGTATTTT. The genes are TRBV18 and TRBJ2-3; 8 nucleotides match TRBD1. Germline V gives CDR1 KGHSH, CDR2 LQKENI. V was pared by 2 bases and J by 1 base, with 14 bases of the junction left unmatched. The CDR3 extends over 19 amino acids.

This chain joins TRBV5-5 and TRBJ1-1; D unresolved. This CDR3 has 14 amino acids. V dropped 0 bases and J dropped 5 bases, with 11 bases sitting between them. Germline values: CDR1 SGHKS, CDR2 YYEKEE (reference sequence). In nucleotides, the CDR3 is TGTGCCAGCAGCTTGGTCCAGGATGGAACTGAAGCTTTCTTT. This gives the protein CASSLVQDGTEAFF.

V and J are TRBV5-5 and TRBJ1-1, with 8 bases lining up with TRBD1. This CDR3 spans 14 amino acids. V trimming: 4 bases; J trimming: 2 bases; junction bases outside the gene matches: 4. The germline CDR1 and CDR2 sequences are SGHKS and YYEKEE (reference sequence). Written as DNA, the CDR3 is TGTGCCAGCAGCCAGGGGGCGGGTAACACTGAAGCTTTCTTT. Protein product: CASSQGAGNTEAFF.

This clone is a singleton in its sample. This chain uses TRBV5-1 with TRBJ2-7; TRBD1 matches at 7 bases. CDR1 and CDR2 (germline): SGHRS, YFSETQ. The CDR3 has 12 residues. V was clipped by 4 bases and J by 4 bases; unmatched bases: 2. CDR3 in DNA: TGCGCCAGCAGCCGGGACAGATACGAGCAGTACTTC. Amino acid sequence: CASSRDRYEQYF.